This T cell receptor (beta chain) was identified during a study of shared clonotypes between healthy human individuals. The method was immunoSEQ multiplex PCR; TCRdb's version includes in-frame clones alone and lacks a portion of them. This table holds some 2 million clones, 85% to 95% found once. Germline loops: CDR1 SGHTA, CDR2 FQGNSA. The CDR3 loop spans 14 amino acids. The V gene lost 3 bases and the J gene lost 4 bases, with 13 bases spanning the gap. Concerning this clone itself: Different DNA sequences within this sample yield the same CDR3.

The chain carries TRBV7-2 and TRBJ2-7; tentatively, D is TRBD2 (6 bases). The sequenced sample was naive CD4+ T cells sorted from blood. As for subset: CD45RA+ positively selected. This receptor was identified in a man aged 18 to 35 in good health. The CDR3 nucleotides read TGTGCCAGCAGCTTGGGTCTGGCGGGGTACGAGCAGTACTTC. Its protein product is CASSLGLAGYEQYF.